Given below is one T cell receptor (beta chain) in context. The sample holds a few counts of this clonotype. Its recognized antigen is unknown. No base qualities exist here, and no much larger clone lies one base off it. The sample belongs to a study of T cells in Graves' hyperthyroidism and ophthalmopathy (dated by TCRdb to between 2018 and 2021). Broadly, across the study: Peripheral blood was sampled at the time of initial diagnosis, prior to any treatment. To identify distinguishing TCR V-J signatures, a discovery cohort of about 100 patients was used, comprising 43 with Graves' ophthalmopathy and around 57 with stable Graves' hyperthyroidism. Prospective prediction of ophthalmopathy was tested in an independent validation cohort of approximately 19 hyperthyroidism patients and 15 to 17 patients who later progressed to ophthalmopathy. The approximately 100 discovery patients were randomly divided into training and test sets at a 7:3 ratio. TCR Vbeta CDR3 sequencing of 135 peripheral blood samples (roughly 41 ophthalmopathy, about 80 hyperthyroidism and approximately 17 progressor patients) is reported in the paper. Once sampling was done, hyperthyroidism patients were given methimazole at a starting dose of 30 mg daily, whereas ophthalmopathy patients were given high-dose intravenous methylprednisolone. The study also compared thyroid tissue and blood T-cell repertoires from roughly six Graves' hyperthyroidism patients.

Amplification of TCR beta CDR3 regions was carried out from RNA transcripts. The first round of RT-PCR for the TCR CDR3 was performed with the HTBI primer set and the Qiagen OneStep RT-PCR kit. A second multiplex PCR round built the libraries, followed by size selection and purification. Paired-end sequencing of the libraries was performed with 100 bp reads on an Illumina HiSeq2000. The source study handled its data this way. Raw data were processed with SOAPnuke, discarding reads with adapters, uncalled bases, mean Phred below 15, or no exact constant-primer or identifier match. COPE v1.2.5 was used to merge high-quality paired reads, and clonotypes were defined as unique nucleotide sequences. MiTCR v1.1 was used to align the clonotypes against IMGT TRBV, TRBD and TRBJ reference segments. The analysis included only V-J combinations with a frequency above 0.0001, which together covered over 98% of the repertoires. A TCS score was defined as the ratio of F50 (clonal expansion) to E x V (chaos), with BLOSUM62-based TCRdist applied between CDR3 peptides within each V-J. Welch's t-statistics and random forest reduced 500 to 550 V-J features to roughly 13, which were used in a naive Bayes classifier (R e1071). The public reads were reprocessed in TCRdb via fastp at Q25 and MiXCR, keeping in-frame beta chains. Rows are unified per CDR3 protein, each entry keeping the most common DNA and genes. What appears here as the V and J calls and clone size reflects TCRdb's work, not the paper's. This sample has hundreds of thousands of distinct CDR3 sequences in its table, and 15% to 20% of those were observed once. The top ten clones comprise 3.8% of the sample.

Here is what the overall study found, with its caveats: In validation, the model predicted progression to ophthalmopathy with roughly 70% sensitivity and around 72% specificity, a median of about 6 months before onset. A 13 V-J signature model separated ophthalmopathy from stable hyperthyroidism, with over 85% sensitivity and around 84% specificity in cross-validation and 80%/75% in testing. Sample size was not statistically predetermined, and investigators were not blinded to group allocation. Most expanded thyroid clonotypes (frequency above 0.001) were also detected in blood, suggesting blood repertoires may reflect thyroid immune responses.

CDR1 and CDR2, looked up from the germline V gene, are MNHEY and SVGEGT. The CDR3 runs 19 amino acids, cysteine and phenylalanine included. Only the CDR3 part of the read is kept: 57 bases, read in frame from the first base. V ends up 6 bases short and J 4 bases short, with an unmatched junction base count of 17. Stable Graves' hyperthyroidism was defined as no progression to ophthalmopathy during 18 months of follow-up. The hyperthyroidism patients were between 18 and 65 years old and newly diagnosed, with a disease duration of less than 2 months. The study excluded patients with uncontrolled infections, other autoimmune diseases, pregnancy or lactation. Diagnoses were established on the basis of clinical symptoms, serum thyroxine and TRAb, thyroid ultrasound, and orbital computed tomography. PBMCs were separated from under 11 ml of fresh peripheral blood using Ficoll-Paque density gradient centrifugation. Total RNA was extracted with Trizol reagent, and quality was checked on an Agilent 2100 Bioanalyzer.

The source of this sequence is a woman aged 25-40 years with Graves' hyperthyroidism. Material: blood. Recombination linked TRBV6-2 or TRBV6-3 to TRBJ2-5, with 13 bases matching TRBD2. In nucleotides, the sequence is TGTGCCAGCAGGCCCGGGCTCGGGACTAGCGGGATGCGGGCAGAGACCCAGTACTTC. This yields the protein CASRPGLGTSGMRAETQYF.